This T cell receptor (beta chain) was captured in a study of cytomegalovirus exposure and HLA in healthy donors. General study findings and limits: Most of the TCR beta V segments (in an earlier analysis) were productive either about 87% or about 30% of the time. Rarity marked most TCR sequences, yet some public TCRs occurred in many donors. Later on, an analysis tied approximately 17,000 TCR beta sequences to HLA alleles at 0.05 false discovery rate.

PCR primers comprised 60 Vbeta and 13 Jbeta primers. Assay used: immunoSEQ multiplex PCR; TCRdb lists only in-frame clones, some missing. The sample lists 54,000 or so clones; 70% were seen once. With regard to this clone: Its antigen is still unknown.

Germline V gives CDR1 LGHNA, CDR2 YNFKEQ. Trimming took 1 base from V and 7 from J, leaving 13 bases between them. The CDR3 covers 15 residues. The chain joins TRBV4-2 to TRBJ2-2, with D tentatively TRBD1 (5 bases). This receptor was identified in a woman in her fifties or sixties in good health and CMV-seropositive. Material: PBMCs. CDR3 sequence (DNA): TGTGCCAGCAGCCAAGCAGGGATAGAAGGCGGGGAGCTGTTTTTT. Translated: CASSQAGIEGGELFF.